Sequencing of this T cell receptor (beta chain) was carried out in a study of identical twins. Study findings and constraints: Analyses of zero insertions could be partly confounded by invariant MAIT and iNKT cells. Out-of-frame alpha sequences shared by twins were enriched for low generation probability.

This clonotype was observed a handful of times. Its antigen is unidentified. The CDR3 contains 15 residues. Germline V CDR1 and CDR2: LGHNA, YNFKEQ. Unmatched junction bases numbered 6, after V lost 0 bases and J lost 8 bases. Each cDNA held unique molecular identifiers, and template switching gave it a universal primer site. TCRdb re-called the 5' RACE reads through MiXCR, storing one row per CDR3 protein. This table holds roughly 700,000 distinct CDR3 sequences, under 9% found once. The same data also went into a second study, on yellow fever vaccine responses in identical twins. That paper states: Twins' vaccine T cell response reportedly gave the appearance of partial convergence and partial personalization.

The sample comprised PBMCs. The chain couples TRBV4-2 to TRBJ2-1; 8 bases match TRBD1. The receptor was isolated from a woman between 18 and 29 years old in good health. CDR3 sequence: CASSQEGRTGYEQFF. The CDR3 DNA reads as TGTGCCAGCAGCCAAGAAGGCCGGACAGGGTATGAGCAGTTCTTC.